Described below is a single TCR beta chain sequence and its context. Antigen specificity is unknown. The record originates from a study of cytomegalovirus exposure and HLA in healthy donors. Regarding the study as a whole: Reported results showed that the classifier diagnosed cytomegalovirus status with high specificity and sensitivity.

The CDR3 is made up of 14 amino acids. Trimming removed 4 bases at V and 3 bases at J, with 13 bases between. Germline V CDR1 and CDR2: SGHRS, YFSETQ. PCR employed 60 Vbeta and 13 Jbeta primers. The data were produced by immunoSEQ multiplex PCR, yet TCRdb's version contains in-frame clones alone and is incomplete. The table gives 150,000 to 200,000 clones; the top ten clones make up 1% to 1.5% of it. This receptor was taken from a woman aged 60 to 75 in good health and CMV-seronegative. The chain carries TRBV5-1 and TRBJ1-2; D is unresolved. Sequenced material: PBMCs. The CDR3 DNA sequence: TGCGCCAGCAGCCCCACACCCGAAGACTATGGCTACACCTTC. This encodes CASSPTPEDYGYTF.